The source of this T cell receptor beta chain is a study of CD8 T cells in Susac syndrome. Study context: Eight or nine of the sequenced Susac syndrome patients were in remission, and 5 or 6 had active disease. At the time their blood was drawn, patients with Susac syndrome were either therapy-naive, on corticosteroids (with some of them also receiving intravenous immunoglobulin), or on intravenous immunoglobulin alone.

An amount of RNA that ranged from 0.5 to 1 ug was reverse transcribed with random hexamers. TCRdb fed the immunoSEQ multiplex PCR reads into MiXCR, producing one record per CDR3 protein. This table holds 150,000 to 200,000 distinct CDR3 sequences, approximately 94% found once. Germline-derived CDR1 and CDR2 are PRHDT and FYEKMQ (reference sequence). Trimming removed 3 bases from V and 0 bases from J, with 11 bases in between. This CDR3 spans 16 amino acids. The chain uses TRBV13 and TRBJ2-2, with a tentative D call TRBD2 (6 bases). The sample consisted of CD4+ T cells from PBMCs. This receptor was taken from a human donor with Susac syndrome. CDR3 in DNA: TGTGCCAGCAGCTTCACCGGGACTTCGAACACCGGGGAGCTGTTTTTT. It translates to CASSFTGTSNTGELFF. The entire variable domain, with the rest obtained from reference TRBV13 and TRBJ2-2, is as follows: AAGVIQSPRHLIKEKRETATLKCYPIPRHDTVYWYQQGPGQDPQFLISFYEKMQSDKGSIPDRFSAQQFSDYHSELNMSSLELGDSALYFCASSFTGTSNTGELFFGEGSRLTVL.